One T cell receptor (beta chain) is described in this entry. There are 13 residues in the CDR3. Germline V gene data show CDR1 as SQVTM and CDR2 as ANQGSEA. V shed 5 bases and J shed 0 bases, with 10 bases lying between them. This entry belongs to a study of blood T cell repertoires in COVID-19. Sequencing used immunoSEQ multiplex PCR; TCRdb keeps in-frame clones, though not all of them. The table lists about 110,000 clones, 65% to 75% of them singletons, with about 1% in the top ten. This clonotype was obtained from a human donor with acute or convalescent COVID-19. The donor label of this sample is uncertain. The rearrangement joins TRBV29-1 to TRBJ1-1, with D possibly TRBD1 on 5 matching bases. The sequenced sample consisted of peripheral blood. The CDR3 region is CSVREQVNTEAFF. CDR3 nucleotides: TGCAGCGTTAGAGAACAGGTGAACACTGAAGCTTTCTTT.